The rows below give T cell receptor beta chains drawn from one sample of a study of T cell responses to AZD1222 COVID-19 vaccine. Libraries were prepared by immunoSEQ multiplex PCR; TCRdb keeps only in-frame clonotypes and omits some of them. The sample shows 100,000 to 150,000 clones, roughly nine tenths of them seen only once. The sample consisted of peripheral blood, taken on day 0 of AZD1222 vaccination. The receptors here all came from an adult in good health. CDR3s include the opening cysteine and the closing phenylalanine or tryptophan. The D gene is left open where the match is weak. Clone size, where shown, is once, few, many, or a class for clones that have expanded.

cdr3_nt | cdr3_aa | j_call | d_call | clone_size | v_call
TGTGCCAGCAGCTTATATCCGGCGGGAGCTTCCTACGAGCAGTACTTC | CASSLYPAGASYEQYF | TRBJ2-7 | TRBD2 | NA | TRBV7-8
TGTGCCGGGGGACTAGCGGGGACAGATACGCAGTATTTT | CAGGLAGTDTQYF | TRBJ2-3 | TRBD2 | NA | TRBV12-3/TRBV12-4
TGTGCCAGCAGTTACTATGGGGCCCAGTACTTC | CASSYYGAQYF | TRBJ2-5 | NA | NA | TRBV6-5
TGTGCCAGCTCATGGGACGGCCAAGAGACCCAGTACTTC | CASSWDGQETQYF | TRBJ2-5 | NA | NA | TRBV18
TGCAGCGCCGCCTTTGGTATGCAGGGGGACGAGCAGTACTTC | CSAAFGMQGDEQYF | TRBJ2-7 | TRBD1 | NA | TRBV29-1
TGTGCCAGCAGTGAATTGACAGGATCGAACACCGGGGAGCTGTTTTTT | CASSELTGSNTGELFF | TRBJ2-2 | NA | once | TRBV6-1
TGTGCCACCAGCAGGGGGACAGGGCCTCAGCCCCAGCATTTT | CATSRGTGPQPQHF | TRBJ1-5 | TRBD1 | few | TRBV15
TGTGCCAGCCTGATCACGAACACTGAAGCTTTCTTT | CASLITNTEAFF | TRBJ1-1 | NA | NA | TRBV12-3/TRBV12-4
TGTGCCAGCAGTCGAGCGCCTAACTATGGCTACACCTTC | CASSRAPNYGYTF | TRBJ1-2 | NA | NA | TRBV27
TGTGCCAGCAGCGTAGGCCCTGACAATGAGCAGTTCTTC | CASSVGPDNEQFF | TRBJ2-1 | NA | NA | TRBV9
TGTGCCAGCAGCCCCCAGGAGGGGGGGTTCTCCTACGAGCAGTACTTC | CASSPQEGGFSYEQYF | TRBJ2-7 | NA | NA | TRBV7-8
TGTGCCAGCAGCTTAAACCCCACAGATACGCAGTATTTT | CASSLNPTDTQYF | TRBJ2-3 | NA | NA | TRBV7-3
TGCGCCAGCAGTCAACAGGTGAACACTGAAGCTTTCTTT | CASSQQVNTEAFF | TRBJ1-1 | NA | NA | TRBV4-3
TGTGCCAGCAGCTTGCCAGCGGGGTTGTCCTACAATGAGCAGTTCTTC | CASSLPAGLSYNEQFF | TRBJ2-1 | TRBD2 | NA | TRBV11-1
TGTGCCAGCAGCGTAGAGGTCAGCCGGGGCTCCTACAATGAGCAGTTCTTC | CASSVEVSRGSYNEQFF | TRBJ2-1 | NA | once | TRBV9
TGTGCCAGCTCACCAACGACTAGCGGGACACGGGGAGAGACCCAGTACTTC | CASSPTTSGTRGETQYF | TRBJ2-5 | TRBD2 | NA | TRBV18
TGTGCCAGCAACGAATGGCTGAGCACAGATACGCAGTATTTT | CASNEWLSTDTQYF | TRBJ2-3 | NA | NA | TRBV25-1
TGTGCCAGCTCAACCGCACGGGACACTGAAGCTTTCTTT | CASSTARDTEAFF | TRBJ1-1 | NA | NA | TRBV2
TGCGCCAGCAGAGAGGGGGAGTGGGGAGGAGATACGCAGTATTTT | CASREGEWGGDTQYF | TRBJ2-3 | NA | NA | TRBV10-1
TGTGCCACCAGCCGCTACAATGAGCAGTTCTTC | CATSRYNEQFF | TRBJ2-1 | NA | NA | TRBV15
TGTGCCAGCAGTGAAGATGGGGCAGATCGCTACAATGAGCAGTTCTTC | CASSEDGADRYNEQFF | TRBJ2-1 | NA | NA | TRBV6-1
TGTGCCAGCAAACCTGGCTACACCTTC | CASKPGYTF | TRBJ1-2 | NA | NA | TRBV27
TGTGCCAGCAGCCAAGTTCTGGGTCAGGGTGAAAAACTGTTTTTT | CASSQVLGQGEKLFF | TRBJ1-4 | NA | NA | TRBV4-2
TGCGCCAGCAGCTTGGGGCAGCGGGGACCCTCCTACAATGAGCAGTTCTTC | CASSLGQRGPSYNEQFF | TRBJ2-1 | TRBD2 | NA | TRBV5-1
TGTGCCAGCAGCGTAGCTCCAGCGGGAGCTCGAGTGAATGAGCAGTTCTTC | CASSVAPAGARVNEQFF | TRBJ2-1 | TRBD2 | NA | TRBV9
TGCGCCAGCAGCTACCAGGGAGGGAACACTGAAGCTTTCTTT | CASSYQGGNTEAFF | TRBJ1-1 | NA | NA | TRBV5-1
TGTGCCAGCAGTTCTCCAACCACCCCCCTCCACTTT | CASSSPTTPLHF | TRBJ1-6 | NA | NA | TRBV28
TGTGCCAGCAGTTACGACATAGTAGGTACTGAAGCTTTCTTT | CASSYDIVGTEAFF | TRBJ1-1 | NA | NA | TRBV6-5
TGTGCCAGCACCACTGACTCTGGAAACACCATATATTTT | CASTTDSGNTIYF | TRBJ1-3 | NA | NA | TRBV7-2
TGTGCCAGCAGTGGTCAGGGGAGCTCCTATAATTCACCCCTCCACTTT | CASSGQGSSYNSPLHF | TRBJ1-6 | NA | few | TRBV25-1
TGTGCCAGCAGCTTCCGTCCGGACAGGGGCTACGAGCAGTACTTC | CASSFRPDRGYEQYF | TRBJ2-7 | TRBD1 | NA | TRBV9
TGTGCCAGCAGCGTAGGGATGAACACTGAAGCTTTCTTT | CASSVGMNTEAFF | TRBJ1-1 | NA | NA | TRBV9
TGTGCCAGCAACCCTTGGGGACAGGGAAGCTCCTACGAGCAGTACTTC | CASNPWGQGSSYEQYF | TRBJ2-7 | TRBD1 | NA | TRBV27
TGTGCCAGCAGCTTAAGGGCGGATTCCTCACCCCTCCACTTT | CASSLRADSSPLHF | TRBJ1-6 | NA | NA | TRBV7-9
TGTGCCAGCAGCCAGGGGATAGGGCACTACGAGCAGTACTTC | CASSQGIGHYEQYF | TRBJ2-7 | NA | few | TRBV21-1
TGCAGTGCGAGTGTCCCCGGGGGAAACACCATATATTTT | CSASVPGGNTIYF | TRBJ1-3 | NA | once | TRBV20-1
TGTGCCAGCAGCAAATGGGAGAGAACCATCTATGGCTACACCTTC | CASSKWERTIYGYTF | TRBJ1-2 | NA | NA | TRBV21-1
TGCGCCAGCAGCTTGTGGGGAGACCCTGGGAATGAGCAGTTCTTC | CASSLWGDPGNEQFF | TRBJ2-1 | NA | NA | TRBV5-1
TGTGCCAGCAGCCAAACCTCCACAGGGGGCGGTTTTTCACCCCTCCACTTT | CASSQTSTGGGFSPLHF | TRBJ1-6 | TRBD1 | NA | TRBV27
TGTGCCAGCAGCGGACCGCTAGCGGATACGCAGTATTTT | CASSGPLADTQYF | TRBJ2-3 | NA | NA | TRBV12-3/TRBV12-4